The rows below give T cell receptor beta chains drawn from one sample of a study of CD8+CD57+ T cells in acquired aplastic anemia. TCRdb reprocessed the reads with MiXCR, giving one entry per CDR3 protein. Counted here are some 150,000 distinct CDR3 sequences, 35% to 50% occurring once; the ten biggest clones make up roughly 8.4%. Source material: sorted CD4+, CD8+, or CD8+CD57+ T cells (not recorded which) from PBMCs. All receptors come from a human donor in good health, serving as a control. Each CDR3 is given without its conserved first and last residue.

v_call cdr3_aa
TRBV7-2 ASSLGYLATDTQY
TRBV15 ATSRDTGPNQPQH
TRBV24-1 ATSDPRHYNEQF
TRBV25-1 ASSEGGNVQPQH
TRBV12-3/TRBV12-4 ASRPGQGAEAS
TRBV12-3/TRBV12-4 AIGRTGAGTEAF
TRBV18 ASSLIERFYNEQF
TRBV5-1 ASSLGRQGWNEQY
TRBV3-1 ASSQRSGFVNSPLH
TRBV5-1 ASSTGQGYSGNTIY
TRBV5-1 ASSFFFVWGQDHADTQY
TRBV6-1 ASSLEFGGAHTQY
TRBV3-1 ASSQALNQPQH
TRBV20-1 SASEGATNEKLF
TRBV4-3 ASSQDDRGGPEQY
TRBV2 ASVRLSSYEQY
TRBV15 ATSRGPSGQETQY
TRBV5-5 ASSNTGYADTQY
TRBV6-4 ASSPQPDSPLH
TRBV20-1 SARGAENYGYT
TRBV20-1 SATVGTEAF
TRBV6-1 ASERGNYGYT
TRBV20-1 SASPGQFNQPQH
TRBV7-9 ASSLGTVNSPLH
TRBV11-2 ASSRGGSDNEQF
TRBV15 ATSRDSRGRRGDGYT
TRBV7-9 ASSPPQLSNLH
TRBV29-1 SVVRGQNTEAF
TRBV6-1 ASSPTSGPTDTQY
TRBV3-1 ASSSTGPSPLH
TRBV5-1 ASSADRYYGYT
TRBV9 ASSVAPATDSNCGYT
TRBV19 ASSTGTSGAVYNEQF
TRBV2 ASSEGVNTEAF
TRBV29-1 SGAPGGTDTQY
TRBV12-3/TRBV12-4 ASSMGQGIGDTEAF
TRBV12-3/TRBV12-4 ASQPGQGIGNTIY
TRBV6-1 ASSRTDGNYGYT
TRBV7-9 ASSFGQSGVQETQY
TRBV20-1 SATSGGNEQF